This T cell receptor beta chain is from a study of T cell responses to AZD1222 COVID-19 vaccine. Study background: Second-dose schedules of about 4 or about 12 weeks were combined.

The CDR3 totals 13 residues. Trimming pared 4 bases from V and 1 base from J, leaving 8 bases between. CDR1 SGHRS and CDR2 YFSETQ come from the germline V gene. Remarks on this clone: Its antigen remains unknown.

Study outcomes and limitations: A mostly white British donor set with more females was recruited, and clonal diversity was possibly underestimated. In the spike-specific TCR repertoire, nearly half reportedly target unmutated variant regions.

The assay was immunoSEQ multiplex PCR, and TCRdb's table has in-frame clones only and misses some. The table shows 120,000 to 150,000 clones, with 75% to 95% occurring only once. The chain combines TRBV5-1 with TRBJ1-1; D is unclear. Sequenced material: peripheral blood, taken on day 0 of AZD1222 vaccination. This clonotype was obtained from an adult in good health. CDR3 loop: CASSLGRNTEAFF. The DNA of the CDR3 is TGCGCCAGCAGCCTAGGACGGAACACTGAAGCTTTCTTT. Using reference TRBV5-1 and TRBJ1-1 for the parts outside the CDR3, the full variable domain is KAGVTQTPRYLIKTRGQQVTLSCSPISGHRSVSWYQQTPGQGLQFLFEYFSETQRNKGNFPGRFSGRQFSNSRSEMNVSTLELGDSALYLCASSLGRNTEAFFGQGTRLTVV.